The 13 T cell receptor beta chains given below trace back to one sample, sequenced in a study of molecular identifiers for immune sequencing clone quantification. TCRdb independently ran MiXCR on the PCR reads; one entry per CDR3 protein. The sample shows 300,000 to 350,000 distinct CDR3 sequences, roughly 23% of them seen only once. Sequenced: naive CD8+ T cells from blood, with Jurkat cell RNA spiked in. Subset denoted: FACS-sorted CD8+CD4-CCR7+CD45RA+ naive T cells. The receptors stem from a human donor in good health. Some libraries in this study had Jurkat cell RNA spiked in.

This clonotype was seen only a few times. This chain connects TRBV24-1 to TRBJ2-1, with no clear D. Per germline, CDR1 KGHDR and CDR2 SFDVKD. V was pared by 5 bases and J by 2 bases, with 6 bases between. The length of the CDR3 is 13 residues. CDR3 protein: CATSGGPYNEQFF. CDR3 DNA sequence: TGTGCCACCAGTGGTGGACCCTACAATGAGCAGTTCTTC.

This clonotype was seen at least ten times. The chain employs TRBV12-3 or TRBV12-4 and TRBJ2-5, with 9 bases matching TRBD2. Trimming removed 3 bases from V and 3 bases from J; junction bases left unmatched: 5. This CDR3 contains 15 residues. The CDR3 spells CASSFLAGIEETQYF. The CDR3 bases are TGTGCCAGCAGTTTTCTAGCGGGAATTGAAGAGACCCAGTACTTC.

As regards this clonotype: Germline and junction disagree at one end, which may indicate a read error. The chain links TRBV9 to TRBJ1-2; D remains unclear. This CDR3 is built from 15 residues. The germline V gene encodes CDR1 SGDLS and CDR2 YYNGEE. This CDR3 is CASGSEAYEAYGCAF. The CDR3 coding sequence is TGTGCCAGCGGCTCGGAGGCCTATGAAGCCTATGGCTGCGCCTTC. Combining the CDR3 with reference TRBV9 and TRBJ1-2 gives the whole variable domain DSGVTQTPKHLITATGQRVTLRCSPRSGDLSVYWYQQSLDQGLQFLIQYYNGEERAKGNILERFSAQQFPDLHSELNLSSLELGDSALYFCASGSEAYEAYGCAFGSGTRLTVV.

The chain links TRBV7-2 to TRBJ2-1; D is ambiguous. The CDR3 length is 16 residues. Germline V CDR1 and CDR2: SGHTA, FQGNSA. V lost 5 bases and J 0 bases, leaving 14 bases between the germline ends. As DNA, the CDR3 is TGTGCCAGCAGCCCGCAGAGCGTTGGCTCCTACAATGAGCAGTTCTTC. Its translation: CASSPQSVGSYNEQFF. Looking up the rest from reference TRBV7-2 and TRBJ2-1 gives the full variable domain: GAGVSQSPSNKVTEKGKDVELRCDPISGHTALYWYRQSLGQGLEFLIYFQGNSAPDKSGLPSDRFSAERTGGSVSTLTIQRTQQEDSAVYLCASSPQSVGSYNEQFFGPGTRLTVL.

The sample holds many counts of this clonotype. The chain joins TRBV4-3 to TRBJ2-1, with D unclear. The CDR3 spans 13 residues. Germline V CDR1 and CDR2: LGHNA, YSLEER. V lost 0 bases and J 7 bases, leaving 7 bases between the germline ends. The CDR3 loop reads CASSQDGRNEQFF. The CDR3 nucleotides read TGCGCCAGCAGCCAAGATGGGCGAAATGAGCAGTTCTTC.

This clonotype was seen at least ten times. The V and J genes are TRBV18 and TRBJ2-3; TRBD2 agrees at 13 bases. This CDR3 contains 19 residues. J lost 2 bases, V lost 3 bases, and 11 bases had no gene match. Germline lookup yields CDR1 KGHSH and CDR2 LQKENI. The CDR3 region is CASSPLGLAGDEDTDTQYF. The CDR3 DNA reads TGTGCCAGCTCACCCCTCGGACTAGCGGGAGACGAGGACACAGATACGCAGTATTTT.

This clonotype was picked up many times. The V gene is TRBV6-6, the J gene TRBJ2-1, with D possibly matching TRBD2 (7 bases). V shed 7 bases and J shed 7 bases, with 23 bases lying between them. There are 16 residues in the CDR3. Germline CDR1 reads MNHNY; CDR2 reads SVGAGI (reference sequence). The CDR3 coding sequence is TGTGCCAGCACTCCTGGGGGGGGGGCGCCGCGGAATGAGCAGTTCTTC. Its translation: CASTPGGGAPRNEQFF.

Points on this clonotype: One junction end does not reproduce the germline sequence, and a read error may be involved. This rearrangement joins TRBV3-1 to TRBJ1-2; D not certain. The CDR3 consists of 14 residues. Germline CDR1 and CDR2: LGHDT and YNNKEL (reference sequence). CDR3 DNA: TGTGCCAACAGCCAAGTTACAGACTATTATGGCTACACCTTC. Its translation is CANSQVTDYYGYTF.

This clonotype has a count of ten or more. V usage is TRBV4-3 and J usage is TRBJ2-6; TRBD1 matches 10 bases. This CDR3 contains 16 residues. Losses at the gene ends were 0 bases for V and 7 bases for J; bases not matched to a gene: 3. CDR1 and CDR2 from the germline V gene are LGHNA and YSLEER. The CDR3: CASSQDRTGGANVLTF. Here the CDR3 DNA reads TGCGCCAGCAGCCAAGATCGGACAGGGGGAGCCAACGTCCTGACTTTC.

As regards this clonotype: A much larger clone differs by one base, so this may be a read error. The V call is TRBV12-5, the J call TRBJ2-1, with D maybe TRBD2 (5 bases). The CDR3 runs 13 residues. V dropped 3 bases and J dropped 11 bases, with 14 bases sitting between them. CDR1 is LGHNT, CDR2 FRNRAP, per germline. Written as DNA, the CDR3 is TGTGCTAGTGGTTTCCTCCTGGAGGATAAGCAGTTCTTC. Its protein product is CASGFLLEDKQFF.

As for this clonotype: A much larger clone lies a single base off, so this may be a read error. CDR3 amino acids: CASSDLQTVEAFF. The DNA for the CDR3 is TGTGCCAGCAGTGACCTCCAGACAGTTGAAGCTTTCTTT. V usage is TRBV27 and J usage is TRBJ1-1; possible D gene TRBD1, 5 bases. Germline lookup yields CDR1 MNHEY and CDR2 SMNVEV (reference sequence). Trimming cost V 5 bases and J 7 bases, with 14 bases left between them. The CDR3 runs 13 residues.

This clonotype was observed many times. J is TRBJ2-2 and V is TRBV5-4; 10 nucleotides match TRBD2. Germline V gives CDR1 SGHNT, CDR2 YYREEE (reference sequence). V lost 0 bases and J lost 1; bases outside the gene matches: 15. The CDR3 has 21 amino acids. The CDR3 coding sequence is TGTGCCAGCAGCTTGGGGACTAGCGGAGCGGACCCGGTTTTGAACACCGGGGAGCTGTTTTTT. Translation: CASSLGTSGADPVLNTGELFF.

This chain connects TRBV7-9 to TRBJ1-6; TRBD1 aligns across 10 bases. Trimming took 4 bases from V and 10 from J; bases not matched to a gene: 7. From germline, CDR1 is SEHNR and CDR2 FQNEAQ (reference sequence). The CDR3 runs 15 residues. The CDR3 region has the DNA TGTGCCAGCAGCTACTTGACAGGGGGCGACTCACCCCTCCACTTT. This translates into CASSYLTGGDSPLHF.